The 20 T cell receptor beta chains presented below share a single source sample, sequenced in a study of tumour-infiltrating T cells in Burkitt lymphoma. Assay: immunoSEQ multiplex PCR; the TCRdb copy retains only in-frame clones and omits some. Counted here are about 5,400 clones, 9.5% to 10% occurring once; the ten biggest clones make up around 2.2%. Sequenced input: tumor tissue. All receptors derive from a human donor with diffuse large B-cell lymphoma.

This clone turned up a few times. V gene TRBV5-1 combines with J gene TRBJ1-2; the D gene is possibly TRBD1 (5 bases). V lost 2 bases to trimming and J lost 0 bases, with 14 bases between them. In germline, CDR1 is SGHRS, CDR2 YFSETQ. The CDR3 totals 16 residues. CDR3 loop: CASSFGIGATNYGYTF. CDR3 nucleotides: TGCGCCAGCAGCTTTGGGATCGGGGCGACTAACTATGGCTACACCTTC.

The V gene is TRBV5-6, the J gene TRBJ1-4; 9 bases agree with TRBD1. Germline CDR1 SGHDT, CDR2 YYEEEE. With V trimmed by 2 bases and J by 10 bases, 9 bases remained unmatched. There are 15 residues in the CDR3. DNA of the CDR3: TGTGCCAGCAGCTTTTCGGGACAGGGATTTGGAAAACTGTTTTTT. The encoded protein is CASSFSGQGFGKLFF.

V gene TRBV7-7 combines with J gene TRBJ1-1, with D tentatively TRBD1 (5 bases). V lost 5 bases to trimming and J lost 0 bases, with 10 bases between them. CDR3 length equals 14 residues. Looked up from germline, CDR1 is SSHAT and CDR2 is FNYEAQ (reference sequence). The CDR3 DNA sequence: TGTGCCAGCAGCCCGACAGAATTGAACACTGAAGCTTTCTTT. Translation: CASSPTELNTEAFF. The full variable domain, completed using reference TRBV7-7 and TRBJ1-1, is GAGVSQSPRYKVTKRGQDVTLRCDPISSHATLYWYQQALGQGPEFLTYFNYEAQPDKSGLPSDRFSAERPEGSISTLTIQRTEQRDSAMYRCASSPTELNTEAFFGQGTRLTVV.

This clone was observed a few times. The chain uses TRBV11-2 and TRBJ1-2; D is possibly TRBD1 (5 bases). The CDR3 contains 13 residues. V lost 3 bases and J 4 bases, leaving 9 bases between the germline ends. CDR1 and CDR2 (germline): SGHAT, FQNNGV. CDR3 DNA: TGTGCCAGCAGCTTGGGGGGTGGCTATGGCTACACCTTC. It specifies CASSLGGGYGYTF.

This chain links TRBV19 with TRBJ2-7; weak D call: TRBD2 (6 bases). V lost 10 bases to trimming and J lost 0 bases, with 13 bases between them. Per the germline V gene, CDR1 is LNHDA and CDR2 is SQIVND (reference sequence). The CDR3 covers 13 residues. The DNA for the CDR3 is TGTGCCACGGGGAGGAGGTCCTCCTACGAGCAGTACTTC. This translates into CATGRRSSYEQYF.

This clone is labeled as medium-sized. CDR3 in amino acids: CASSRVTGARYTGELFF. CDR3 nucleotides: TGCGCCAGCAGCCGAGTAACAGGGGCGAGGTACACCGGGGAGCTGTTTTTT. The chain links TRBV5-1 to TRBJ2-2; 7 bases line up with TRBD1. Trimming took 4 bases from V and 3 from J; bases not matched to a gene: 12. This CDR3 spans 17 amino acids. Germline V gene lookup returns CDR1 SGHRS and CDR2 YFSETQ.

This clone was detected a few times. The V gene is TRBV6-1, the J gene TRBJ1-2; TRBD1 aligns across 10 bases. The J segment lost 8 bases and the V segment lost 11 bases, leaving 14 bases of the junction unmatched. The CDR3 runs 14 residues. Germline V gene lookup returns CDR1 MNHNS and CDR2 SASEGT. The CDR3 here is CAVQRQGAPVGYTF. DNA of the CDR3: TGTGCCGTACAGAGACAGGGGGCTCCGGTAGGCTACACCTTC.

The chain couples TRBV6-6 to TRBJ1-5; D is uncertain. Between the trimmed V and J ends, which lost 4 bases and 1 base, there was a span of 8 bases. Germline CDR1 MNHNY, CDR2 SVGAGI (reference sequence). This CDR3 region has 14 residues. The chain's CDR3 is CASSWEGSNQPQHF. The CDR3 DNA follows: TGTGCCAGCAGTTGGGAGGGAAGCAATCAGCCCCAGCATTTT.

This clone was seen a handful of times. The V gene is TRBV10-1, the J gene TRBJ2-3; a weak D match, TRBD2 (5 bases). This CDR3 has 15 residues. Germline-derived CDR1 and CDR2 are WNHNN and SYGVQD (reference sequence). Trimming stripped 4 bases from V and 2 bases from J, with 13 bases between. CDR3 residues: CASSGDPGNTDTQYF. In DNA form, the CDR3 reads TGCGCCAGCAGTGGAGACCCGGGGAACACAGATACGCAGTATTTT.

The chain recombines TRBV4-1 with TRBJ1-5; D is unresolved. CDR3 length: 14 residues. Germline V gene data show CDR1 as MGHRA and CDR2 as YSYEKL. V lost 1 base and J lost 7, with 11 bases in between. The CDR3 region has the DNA TGCGCCAGCAGCCAAGTGAGGGTAGGACAGCCCCAGCATTTT. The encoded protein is CASSQVRVGQPQHF.

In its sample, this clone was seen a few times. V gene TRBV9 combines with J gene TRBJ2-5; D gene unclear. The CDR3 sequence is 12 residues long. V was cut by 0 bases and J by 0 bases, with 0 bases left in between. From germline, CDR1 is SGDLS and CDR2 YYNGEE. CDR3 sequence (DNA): TGTGCCAGCAGCGTAGACCAAGAGACCCAGTACTTC. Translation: CASSVDQETQYF.

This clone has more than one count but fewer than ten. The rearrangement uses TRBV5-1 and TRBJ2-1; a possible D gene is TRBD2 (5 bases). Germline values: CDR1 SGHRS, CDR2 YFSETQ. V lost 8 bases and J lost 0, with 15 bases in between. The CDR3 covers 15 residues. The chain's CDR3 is CASRVAYSSYNEQFF. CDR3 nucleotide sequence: TGCGCCAGTAGAGTAGCGTATAGCTCCTACAATGAGCAGTTCTTC.

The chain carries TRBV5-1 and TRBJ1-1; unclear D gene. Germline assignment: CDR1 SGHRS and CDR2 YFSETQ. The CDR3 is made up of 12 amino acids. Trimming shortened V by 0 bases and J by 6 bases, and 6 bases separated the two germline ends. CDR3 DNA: TGCGCCAGCAGCTTGGCGGCCTCTGAAGCTTTCTTT. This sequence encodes CASSLAASEAFF.

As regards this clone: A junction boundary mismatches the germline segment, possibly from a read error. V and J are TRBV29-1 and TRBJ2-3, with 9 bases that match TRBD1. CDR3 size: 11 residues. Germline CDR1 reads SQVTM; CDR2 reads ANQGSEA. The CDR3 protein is CSVDWTGEILF. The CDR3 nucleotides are TGCAGCGTCGATTGGACAGGGGAGATTCTCTTT.

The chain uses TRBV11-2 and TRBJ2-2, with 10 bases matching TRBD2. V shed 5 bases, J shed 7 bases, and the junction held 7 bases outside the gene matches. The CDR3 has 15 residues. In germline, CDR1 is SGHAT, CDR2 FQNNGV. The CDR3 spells CASSTRTSGGGELFF. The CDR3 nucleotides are TGTGCCAGCAGCACCCGGACTAGCGGAGGCGGGGAGCTGTTTTTT.

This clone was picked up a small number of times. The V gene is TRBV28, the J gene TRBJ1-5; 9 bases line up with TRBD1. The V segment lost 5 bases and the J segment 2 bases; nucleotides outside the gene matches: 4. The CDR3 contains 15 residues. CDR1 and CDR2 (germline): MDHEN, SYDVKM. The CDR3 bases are TGTGCCAGCAGTCCGGACAGGGGCCGCAATCAGCCCCAGCATTTT. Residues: CASSPDRGRNQPQHF.

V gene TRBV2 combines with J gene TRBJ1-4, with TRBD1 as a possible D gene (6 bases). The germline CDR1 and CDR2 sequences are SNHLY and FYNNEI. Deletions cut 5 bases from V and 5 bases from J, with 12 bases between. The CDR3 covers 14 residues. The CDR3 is CASSYRVSNEKLFF. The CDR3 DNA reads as TGTGCCAGCAGTTACAGGGTATCAAATGAAAAACTGTTTTTT. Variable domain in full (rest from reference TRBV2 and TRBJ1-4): EPEVTQTPSHQVTQMGQEVILRCVPISNHLYFYWYRQILGQKVEFLVSFYNNEISEKSEIFDDQFSVERPDGSNFTLKIRSTKLEDSAMYFCASSYRVSNEKLFFGSGTQLSVL.

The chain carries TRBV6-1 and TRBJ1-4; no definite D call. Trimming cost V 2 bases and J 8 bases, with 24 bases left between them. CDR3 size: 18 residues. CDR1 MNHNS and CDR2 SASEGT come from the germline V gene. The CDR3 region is CASSESRRSGTEGEKLFF. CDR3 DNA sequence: TGTGCCAGCAGTGAATCCCGTCGGTCAGGAACTGAAGGGGAAAAACTGTTTTTT.

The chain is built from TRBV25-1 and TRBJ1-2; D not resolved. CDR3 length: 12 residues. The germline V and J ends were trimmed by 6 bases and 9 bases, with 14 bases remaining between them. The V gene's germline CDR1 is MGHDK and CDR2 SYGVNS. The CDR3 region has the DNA TGTGCCAGCAGGGCCGTCGCGGGTAGCTACACCTTC. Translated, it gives CASRAVAGSYTF.

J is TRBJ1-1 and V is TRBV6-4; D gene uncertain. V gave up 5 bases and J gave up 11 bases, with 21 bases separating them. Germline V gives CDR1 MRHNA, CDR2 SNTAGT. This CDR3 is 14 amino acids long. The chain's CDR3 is CASSPSPGSALAFF. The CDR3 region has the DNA TGTGCCAGCAGTCCTAGCCCGGGATCGGCGTTGGCTTTCTTT.